The clone carrying this T cell receptor (beta chain) was observed many times. This specimen belongs to a study of low-dose radiotherapy and immunotherapy resistance in tumors. Study at large: Treatment of Cohort 1 consisted of 0.5 Gy per fraction every 2 weeks, adding up to 6.5 Gy. Oral aspirin 300 mg was taken by patients daily for four cycles from cycle 1 day 1.

The time point here: before trial treatment. The study gave donors nivolumab, ipilimumab, aspirin, low-dose cyclophosphamide and low-dose radiotherapy. First-strand cDNA used TRAV- and TRBV-specific primers, covering alpha and beta chains. With a V-primer adapter and a constant-region primer, TCRs were amplified for approximately 20 PCR cycles. The mRNA that was isolated underwent amplification by in vitro transcription. TCRdb re-derived calls from the reads in MiXCR, one entry per CDR3 protein. The table includes about 64,000 distinct CDR3 sequences, around a quarter detected once. The CDR3 runs 14 residues. The germline V gene has CDR1 MDHEN and CDR2 SYDVKM. J was trimmed by 4 bases and V by 4 bases; bases with no gene match: 4.

The material sequenced was PBMCs, taken before treatment. The chain couples TRBV28 to TRBJ2-3; 8 bases line up with TRBD2. This TCR was recovered from a male donor with rectosigmoid adenocarcinoma. CDR3 nucleotides: TGTGCCAGCAGTTCGGGACTAGGGGCAGATACGCAGTATTTT. It codes for CASSSGLGADTQYF.